Sequencing of this T cell receptor (beta chain) was carried out in a study of human versus mouse CDR3 diversity and MHC coevolution. Regarding the study as a whole: About 1.7 million TCR beta clonotypes were estimated for humans, the largest repertoire.

Naive CD4 T cells were sorted as CD45RO-negative, CD62L-positive. This CDR3 contains 15 residues. CDR1 and CDR2 from the germline V gene are KGHSH and LQKENI. The V end lost 3 bases, the J end lost 0 bases, and 12 bases lay between the germline ends. In the case of this clone: Its target is not known.

The method was immunoSEQ multiplex PCR; TCRdb's version includes in-frame clones alone and lacks a portion of them. The data contain roughly 80,000 clones, just over 90% of them singletons. Specimen: naive CD4+ T cells from blood. Subset: CD45RO-negative CD62L-positive naive CD4 T cells. This sequence was found in a person aged 25 to 69 in good health. This chain connects TRBV18 to TRBJ2-7; D gene uncertain. The CDR3 DNA follows: TGTGCCAGCTCACCGTCGAATCCGAGCTCCTACGAGCAGTACTTC. The encoded protein is CASSPSNPSSYEQYF.